This T cell receptor (beta chain) was recovered during a study of shared clonotypes between healthy human individuals. General study results and limits: Sequencing depth was predicted to influence how clonotypes are shared among donors. Larger richness was generally estimated for naive than memory subsets.

CD8 cells regarded as naive lacked CD45RO, were positively chosen for CCR7, and omitted terminally differentiated effector memory CD45RA+ cells. Turning to this clone: The antigen is undetermined.

Germline CDR1 reads MGHRA; CDR2 reads YSYEKL. The CDR3 is made up of 15 amino acids. V was shortened by 8 bases and J by 1 base, with 18 bases between the two germline ends. Sequencing used immunoSEQ multiplex PCR; TCRdb keeps in-frame clones, though not all of them. The sample contains 660,000 or so clones, 95% to 96% of which appear only once. The source material was naive CD8+ T cells sorted from blood. The chain joins TRBV4-1 to TRBJ2-7; tentatively, D is TRBD1 (5 bases). The sequence was collected from a woman aged 25-40 years in good health. The CDR3 DNA is TGCGCCAGCTCGGGCAGGGTCGTCTCGTCCTACGAGCAGTACTTC. Translating gives CASSGRVVSSYEQYF.